This TCR beta chain was obtained from a study of blood T cell repertoires in COVID-19. TCRdb keeps only in-frame clones here, not all; method: immunoSEQ multiplex PCR. The sample carries roughly 72,000 clones, around 80% recorded once. The V and J ends lost 8 bases and 6 bases, in that order; junction bases with no gene match: 18. This CDR3 is built from 16 residues. Germline CDR1 MNHEY, CDR2 SMNVEV (reference sequence). This sequence was found in a woman aged 80 or over with acute or convalescent COVID-19. This chain uses TRBV27 with TRBJ2-5; 7 nucleotides line up with TRBD2. The sample was peripheral blood. The CDR3 DNA reads TGTGCCAGCTCTTACTGGGGCGGGAGAGGGTTGCAGACCCAGTACTTC. This encodes CASSYWGGRGLQTQYF.